A single sample gave rise to the 20 T cell receptor beta chains below, sequenced in a study of patients and donors after allogeneic stem cell transplantation. TCRdb used MiXCR to reprocess the RT-PCR reads, holding one entry per CDR3 protein. The sample carries approximately 200,000 distinct CDR3 sequences, 41% recorded once. Material: blood, either unsorted or a sorted T cell fraction (not recorded which). The source of these receptors is a human donor who was either an allogeneic HSCT recipient or a stem cell or donor lymphocyte infusion donor (not recorded which). It is not recorded whose cells these are; they may come from a transplant donor.

V is TRBV12-3 or TRBV12-4 and J is TRBJ1-2; no firm D call. The CDR3 sequence is 14 residues long. Trimming pared 2 bases from V and 3 bases from J, leaving 10 bases between. The CDR3 protein is CASSLTGPHYGYTF. CDR3 nucleotide sequence: TGTGCCAGCAGTTTAACCGGTCCCCACTATGGCTACACCTTC.

This sequence joins TRBV7-3 and TRBJ2-1; TRBD1 matches 7 bases. Unmatched junction bases numbered 1, after V lost 2 bases and J lost 9 bases. Germline CDR1 and CDR2: SGHTA and FQGTGA. This CDR3 has 12 amino acids. CDR3 DNA sequence: TGTGCCAGCAGCTTAGACAGGGCTGAGCAGTTCTTC. Its protein product is CASSLDRAEQFF.

This clonotype was seen a handful of times. V gene TRBV4-3 combines with J gene TRBJ2-5; D might be TRBD2 (5 bases). The V gene's germline CDR1 is LGHNA and CDR2 YSLEER. The CDR3 is 14 amino acids. Trimming took off 0 bases at V and 4 bases at J, with 9 bases between the two ends. CDR3 region: CASSQEGRGETQYF. The CDR3 DNA sequence: TGCGCCAGCAGCCAAGAGGGGAGAGGAGAGACCCAGTACTTC.

This clonotype was seen more than once but under ten times. The genes are TRBV3-1 and TRBJ2-5; 10 nucleotides agree with TRBD1. Germline values: CDR1 LGHDT, CDR2 YNNKEL (reference sequence). The V and J ends lost 1 base and 3 bases, in that order; junction bases with no gene match: 8. The CDR3 covers 17 residues. The CDR3 DNA sequence: TGTGCCAGCAGCCAAGTTTTGTCGGGACAGGGGAAAGAGACCCAGTACTTC. This gives the protein CASSQVLSGQGKETQYF.

The chain has TRBV5-1 and TRBJ1-5; the D gene is possibly TRBD1 (5 bases). Germline V gene sequence: CDR1 SGHRS, CDR2 YFSETQ. The V end was cut by 3 bases, the J end by 0 bases, with 10 bases between. The length of the CDR3 is 15 residues. The CDR3 protein is CASSSGTDSNQPQHF. DNA of the CDR3: TGCGCCAGCAGCTCCGGGACTGATAGCAATCAGCCCCAGCATTTT.

This clonotype was detected a few times. The gene calls are TRBV7-2 and TRBJ1-2; D may be TRBD1 (6 bases). The CDR3 runs to 14 residues. The germline V gene has CDR1 SGHTA and CDR2 FQGNSA. Trimming removed 3 bases at V and 4 bases at J, with 12 bases between. DNA for the CDR3: TGTGCCAGCAGCTTGGGGGACACCTCCTATGGCTACACCTTC. It specifies CASSLGDTSYGYTF. Drawing the rest from reference TRBV7-2 and TRBJ1-2, the complete variable domain is GAGVSQSPSNKVTEKGKDVELRCDPISGHTALYWYRQSLGQGLEFLIYFQGNSAPDKSGLPSDRFSAERTGGSVSTLTIQRTQQEDSAVYLCASSLGDTSYGYTFGSGTRLTVV.

The chain couples TRBV5-1 to TRBJ2-3; D perhaps matches TRBD1 (5 bases). Trimming left V 1 base short and J 9 bases short, with 6 bases between. CDR3 length: 11 residues. Germline V gives CDR1 SGHRS, CDR2 YFSETQ. The CDR3, as DNA: TGCGCCAGCAGCTTGCAGGGCACGCAGTATTTT. This encodes CASSLQGTQYF.

This clonotype was seen a few times. This chain uses TRBV29-1 with TRBJ1-1; D ambiguous. This CDR3 is 15 amino acids long. V was clipped by 1 base and J by 1 base, with 13 bases between them. Germline CDR1 SQVTM, CDR2 ANQGSEA. CDR3 DNA sequence: TGCAGCGTTGAAGGGATCCCGGCGCAGAACACTGAAGCTTTCTTT. This codes for CSVEGIPAQNTEAFF. Full variable domain (outside the CDR3, taken from reference TRBV29-1 and TRBJ1-1): SAVISQKPSRDICQRGTSLTIQCQVDSQVTMMFWYRQQPGQSLTLIATANQGSEATYESGFVIDKFPISRPNLTFSTLTVSNMSPEDSSIYLCSVEGIPAQNTEAFFGQGTRLTVV.

At least ten counts were recorded for this clonotype. This chain links TRBV6-2 or TRBV6-3 with TRBJ2-7; 11 bases map to TRBD2. The CDR3 totals 14 residues. V was pared by 4 bases and J by 4 bases, with 3 bases of the junction left unmatched. Germline loops: CDR1 MNHEY, CDR2 SVGEGT. CDR3 sequence: CASSSLAGGYEQYF. The CDR3 DNA follows: TGTGCCAGCAGTTCTCTAGCGGGAGGATACGAGCAGTACTTC.

This clonotype was detected a few times. This sequence joins TRBV28 and TRBJ1-4; D gene unclear. Trimming stripped 5 bases from V and 4 bases from J, with 20 bases between. The CDR3 sequence is 17 residues long. Germline CDR1 is MDHEN and CDR2 is SYDVKM. The CDR3 nucleotides read TGTGCCAGCAGTCTTCCCCAGCGAAGAAAGGATAATGAAAAACTGTTTTTT. Amino acid sequence: CASSLPQRRKDNEKLFF.

This clonotype was seen a few times. This chain links TRBV5-6 with TRBJ1-4; D is unclear. Looked up from germline, CDR1 is SGHDT and CDR2 is YYEEEE. The CDR3 spans 14 residues. V shed 2 bases and J shed 0 bases, with 5 bases lying between them. The chain's CDR3 is CASSLEATNEKLFF. DNA for the CDR3: TGTGCCAGCAGCTTAGAAGCAACTAATGAAAAACTGTTTTTT.

In regard to this clonotype: No conserved phenylalanine or tryptophan is present at the end of the CDR3, so a read error is the likely explanation. This chain joins TRBV12-3 or TRBV12-4 and TRBJ2-3; perhaps TRBD2 as D (5 bases). This CDR3 has 16 residues. Trimming shortened V by 6 bases and J by 2 bases, and 18 bases separated the two germline ends. The CDR3 sequence: CASRHTRPLHTDTQYL. CDR3 in DNA: TGTGCCAGCAGGCATACTAGACCTCTCCACACAGATACGCAGTATTTG.

The chain has TRBV6-6 and TRBJ2-7; D is undetermined. The ends were cut back, 0 bases at V and 3 bases at J, with 12 bases in the middle. Per germline, CDR1 MNHNY and CDR2 SVGAGI (reference sequence). This CDR3 is 15 amino acids long. CDR3 region: CASSYSRQESYEQYF. The CDR3 DNA is TGTGCCAGCAGTTACTCTCGGCAGGAAAGCTACGAGCAGTACTTC.

This clonotype was seen more than once but under ten times. This rearrangement joins TRBV20-1 to TRBJ1-3; D call uncertain. The CDR3 is 14 amino acids. Trimming pared 3 bases from V and 0 bases from J, leaving 9 bases between. Germline V gene data show CDR1 as DFQATT and CDR2 as SNEGSKA (reference sequence). In DNA form, the CDR3 reads TGCAGTGCTAGGTCGGACGGCTCTGGAAACACCATATATTTT. Encoded protein: CSARSDGSGNTIYF.

The gene calls are TRBV6-5 and TRBJ2-2, with 7 bases matching TRBD2. The CDR3 length is 16 residues. The germline V gene has CDR1 MNHEY and CDR2 SVGAGI. J lost 1 base, V lost 1 base, and 3 bases had no gene match. The CDR3 DNA reads as TGTGCCAGCAGTTACTGGACTAGTTGGAACACCGGGGAGCTGTTTTTT. It codes for CASSYWTSWNTGELFF.

The CDR3 loop is CASTLQGNEQYF. CDR3 DNA sequence: TGTGCCAGCACCTTACAGGGTAACGAGCAGTACTTC. The V call is TRBV6-6, the J call TRBJ2-7; D might be TRBD1 (6 bases). The V gene's germline CDR1 is MNHNY and CDR2 SVGAGI (reference sequence). Trimming stripped 7 bases from V and 5 bases from J, with 12 bases between. CDR3 length: 12 residues.

This clonotype came up a few times. The rearrangement uses TRBV12-3 or TRBV12-4 and TRBJ2-1; 7 bases match TRBD2. Losses at the gene ends were 0 bases for V and 14 bases for J; bases not matched to a gene: 7. The CDR3 is 13 residues long. The CDR3 DNA is TGTGCCAGCAGTTTAGCGGGCGGGACTACGGAGTTCTTC. Its translation: CASSLAGGTTEFF.

The CDR3 DNA is TGCAGTGCTCATGGACAGGGGAGGGATCAGCCCCAGCATTTT. Translated, it gives CSAHGQGRDQPQHF. The chain has TRBV20-1 and TRBJ1-5; 9 bases line up with TRBD1. This CDR3 comprises 14 residues. The V gene's germline CDR1 is DFQATT and CDR2 SNEGSKA (reference sequence). Losses at the gene ends were 5 bases for V and 5 bases for J; bases not matched to a gene: 7.

The chain joins TRBV6-5 to TRBJ2-7, with a possible D match to TRBD1 (6 bases). Germline CDR1 MNHEY, CDR2 SVGAGI. Trimming pared 6 bases from V and 3 bases from J, leaving 18 bases between. CDR3 length: 15 amino acids. CDR3: CASSSTGTTFYEQYF. CDR3 DNA sequence: TGTGCCAGCAGCAGCACCGGGACAACGTTCTACGAGCAGTACTTC.

The chain is built from TRBV20-1 and TRBJ1-6; D is perhaps TRBD1 (5 bases). From germline, CDR1 is DFQATT and CDR2 SNEGSKA (reference sequence). With 4 bases removed from V and 9 bases from J, the gap between germline ends came to 13 bases. The CDR3 length is 13 residues. CDR3 in amino acids: CSAIGQGSSPLHF. CDR3 DNA sequence: TGCAGTGCTATCGGGCAGGGCAGTTCACCCCTCCACTTT.